What follows are 30 T cell receptor beta chains derived from one specimen sequenced in a study of CD8 T cells in ankylosing spondylitis. General study results and limits: Seven to nine highly homologous variants formed a TCR beta motif that appeared characteristic of ankylosing spondylitis blood.

Their antigens remain unidentified. TCRdb independently ran MiXCR on the 5' RACE reads; one entry per CDR3 protein. The sample gives approximately 400,000 distinct CDR3 sequences, roughly 27% of which show up once; about 1% is in the top ten. Sequencing input: blood, either unsorted or a sorted T cell fraction (not recorded which). These receptors all come from a male donor with ankylosing spondylitis.

This clonotype turned up a few times. CDR3 amino acids: CASSSSGTGVRLNEQFF. CDR3 DNA sequence: TGTGCCAGCAGTTCGAGCGGGACAGGGGTTCGGCTCAATGAGCAGTTCTTC. The chain uses TRBV12-3 or TRBV12-4 and TRBJ2-1, with TRBD1 matching 10 bases. Unmatched junction bases numbered 12, after V lost 4 bases and J lost 6 bases. This CDR3 has 17 residues.

This clonotype was found a few times. As DNA, the CDR3 is TGTGCCAGCGGAGTAGCGGGAGGCTACAATGAGCAGTTCTTC. Translation gives CASGVAGGYNEQFF. This chain connects TRBV7-9 to TRBJ2-1; 10 nucleotides agree with TRBD2. Germline V gene lookup returns CDR1 SEHNR and CDR2 FQNEAQ (reference sequence). There are 14 residues in the CDR3. V shed 8 bases, J shed 3 bases, and the junction held 4 bases outside the gene matches.

The sample holds one count of this clonotype. The chain has TRBV7-9 and TRBJ2-5; possibly TRBD1 for D (6 bases). V was pared by 5 bases and J by 7 bases, with 14 bases between. Germline CDR1 is SEHNR and CDR2 is FQNEAQ (reference sequence). The CDR3 covers 13 residues. The CDR3 here is CASSPGHKRTQYF. Here the CDR3 DNA reads TGTGCCAGCAGCCCGGGACATAAGAGGACCCAGTACTTC.

This chain uses TRBV6-2 or TRBV6-3 with TRBJ2-1, with D perhaps given as TRBD1 or TRBD2 (6 bases each). The CDR3 has 17 residues. In germline, CDR1 is MNHEY, CDR2 SVGEGT. V lost 5 bases and J 2 bases, leaving 19 bases between the germline ends. CDR3 coding DNA: TGTGCCAGCAGTCCTCTAGGGGGGAGGCCCACCTACAATGAGCAGTTCTTC. It translates to CASSPLGGRPTYNEQFF.

V gene TRBV25-1 combines with J gene TRBJ2-5; D tentatively reads TRBD1 or TRBD2 (5 bases each). Germline V gives CDR1 MGHDK, CDR2 SYGVNS. Trimming cost V 1 base and J 1 base, with 10 bases left between them. The CDR3 has 15 residues. DNA of the CDR3: TGTGCCAGCAGTGAATCGAGGGGTACCCAAGAGACCCAGTACTTC. Translation: CASSESRGTQETQYF.

This clonotype turned up a few times. The DNA for the CDR3 is TGCAGTGCTAGAGATCTGGCGGGAGTAAATGAGCAGTTCTTC. Translating gives CSARDLAGVNEQFF. The V and J genes are TRBV20-1 and TRBJ2-1; 7 bases line up with TRBD2. The CDR3 extends over 14 amino acids. J gave up 7 bases and V 0 bases, and 6 bases lay outside the gene matches. Germline CDR1 is DFQATT and CDR2 is SNEGSKA (reference sequence).

The V gene is TRBV12-3 or TRBV12-4, the J gene TRBJ1-5, with D perhaps matching TRBD1 (5 bases). The CDR3 covers 15 residues. The ends were cut back, 5 bases at V and 3 bases at J, with 14 bases in the middle. The CDR3 spells CASSLHGGFNQPQHF. CDR3 sequence (DNA): TGTGCCAGCAGTCTCCACGGGGGGTTCAATCAGCCCCAGCATTTT.

The V and J genes are TRBV7-2 and TRBJ2-2, with 10 bases that match TRBD1. CDR1 and CDR2 (germline): SGHTA, FQGNSA. The ends lost 3 bases at V and 7 bases at J; junction bases unmatched: 8. This CDR3 has 16 residues. The CDR3 bases are TGTGCCAGCAGCTTGACAGGGGGCGCTTACGGCGGGGAGCTGTTTTTT. Residues: CASSLTGGAYGGELFF.

This clonotype was recorded a few times. This chain links TRBV5-1 with TRBJ2-7; TRBD2 matches 11 bases. Germline V gene lookup returns CDR1 SGHRS and CDR2 YFSETQ. V shed 3 bases, J shed 7 bases, and the junction held 12 bases outside the gene matches. CDR3 length: 16 residues. The DNA of the CDR3 is TGCGCCAGCAGCTCGGGACTAGCGGAAGCCAATGGGGAGCAGTACTTC. Translated, it gives CASSSGLAEANGEQYF.

In its sample, this clonotype was seen a few times. The junction departs from the called germline gene at one end, perhaps through a read error. V and J are TRBV2 and TRBJ1-4; perhaps TRBD1 as D (5 bases). The CDR3 extends over 14 amino acids. Germline CDR1 reads SNHLY; CDR2 reads FYNNEI. Written as DNA, the CDR3 is TGTGCCAGCGGTGAGGGGCGAGGTGATGAAAAACTGTTTTTT. This codes for CASGEGRGDEKLFF.

This clonotype was picked up a small number of times. The chain combines TRBV5-1 with TRBJ2-5, with D hard to call. The CDR3 sequence is 16 residues long. V shed 0 bases and J shed 1 base, with 13 bases lying between them. Germline V gene data show CDR1 as SGHRS and CDR2 as YFSETQ. CDR3 amino acids: CASSLAGNFLQETQYF. The DNA for the CDR3 is TGCGCCAGCAGCTTGGCCGGTAACTTTCTCCAAGAGACCCAGTACTTC.

This clonotype turned up a few times. V gene TRBV7-8 combines with J gene TRBJ2-3; 15 bases agree with TRBD2. From germline, CDR1 is SGHVS and CDR2 FQNEAQ. V shed 4 bases, J shed 5 bases, and the junction held 1 base outside the gene matches. The length of the CDR3 is 15 residues. The CDR3 is CASSWGLAGGDTQYF. CDR3 nucleotides: TGTGCCAGCAGCTGGGGACTAGCGGGAGGAGATACGCAGTATTTT.

The V call is TRBV14, the J call TRBJ1-4; no firm D call. The CDR3 is made up of 16 amino acids. Trimming shortened V by 4 bases and J by 0 bases, and 12 bases separated the two germline ends. From germline, CDR1 is SGHDN and CDR2 FVKESK. CDR3 residues: CASSRRLGPTNEKLFF. In nucleotides, the CDR3 is TGTGCCAGCAGCCGCCGGCTAGGCCCAACTAATGAAAAACTGTTTTTT.

Here the CDR3 DNA reads TGTGCCAGTAGTCTTGACAGGTTCAATCAGCCCCAGCATTTT. Residues: CASSLDRFNQPQHF. The chain uses TRBV19 and TRBJ1-5; D is perhaps TRBD1 (6 bases). This CDR3 comprises 14 residues. The germline V and J ends were trimmed by 5 bases and 3 bases, with 11 bases remaining between them. Germline V gene sequence: CDR1 LNHDA, CDR2 SQIVND (reference sequence).

This chain connects TRBV11-2 to TRBJ2-1; either TRBD1 or TRBD2 may supply D (6 bases each). Germline V gene data show CDR1 as SGHAT and CDR2 as FQNNGV. Between the trimmed V and J ends, which lost 5 bases and 8 bases, there was a span of 28 bases. The CDR3 extends over 18 amino acids. The CDR3 bases are TGTGCCAGCAGCCCACTTCCTACGGGAGTTCCATCAGGGGATGAGCAGTTCTTC. Protein product: CASSPLPTGVPSGDEQFF.

This clonotype was seen more than once but under ten times. The chain has TRBV29-1 and TRBJ1-4; D might be TRBD1 (6 bases). Germline assignment: CDR1 SQVTM and CDR2 ANQGSEA. The CDR3 contains 14 residues. The CDR3, as DNA: TGCACCATTATGGAACAGGGCCCTAATGAAAAACTGTTTTTT. Its translation is CTIMEQGPNEKLFF.

The sample holds a few counts of this clonotype. This chain joins TRBV20-1 and TRBJ2-1; TRBD2 matches 8 bases. The CDR3 runs 13 residues. CDR1 is DFQATT, CDR2 SNEGSKA, per germline (reference sequence). V trimming: 7 bases; J trimming: 6 bases; junction bases outside the gene matches: 8. The CDR3 sequence: CSVLIAGPNEQFF. As DNA, the CDR3 is TGCAGTGTATTAATAGCGGGACCCAATGAGCAGTTCTTC.

This clonotype was detected only a few times. J is TRBJ1-1 and V is TRBV9; D is unclear. The CDR3 contains 13 residues. Trimming pared 4 bases from V and 8 bases from J, leaving 15 bases between. Per germline, CDR1 SGDLS and CDR2 YYNGEE. In DNA form, the CDR3 reads TGTGCCAGCAGCCCCTTCTCGACGAAGGAAGCTTTCTTT. It translates to CASSPFSTKEAFF. Complete variable domain (other parts from reference TRBV9 and TRBJ1-1): DSGVTQTPKHLITATGQRVTLRCSPRSGDLSVYWYQQSLDQGLQFLIQYYNGEERAKGNILERFSAQQFPDLHSELNLSSLELGDSALYFCASSPFSTKEAFFGQGTRLTVV.

This clonotype has a handful of counts. The CDR3 sequence: CASSEFLAGGPYNEQFF. CDR3 sequence (DNA): TGTGCCAGCAGTGAATTTTTAGCGGGAGGACCCTACAATGAGCAGTTCTTC. This rearrangement joins TRBV25-1 to TRBJ2-1; 10 nucleotides match TRBD2. The CDR3 spans 17 residues. V dropped 1 base and J dropped 2; count of bases not matched to a gene: 5. From germline, CDR1 is MGHDK and CDR2 SYGVNS. The whole variable domain, remainder taken from reference TRBV25-1 and TRBJ2-1, is EADIYQTPRYLVIGTGKKITLECSQTMGHDKMYWYQQDPGMELHLIHYSYGVNSTEKGDLSSESTVSRIRTEHFPLTLESARPSHTSQYLCASSEFLAGGPYNEQFFGPGTRLTVL.

This clonotype was seen only a few times. This chain connects TRBV10-3 to TRBJ2-1; the D is unclear. In germline, CDR1 is ENHRY, CDR2 SYGVKD. V lost 3 bases and J 5 bases, leaving 5 bases between the germline ends. CDR3 length: 12 amino acids. The CDR3 DNA reads TGTGCCATCAGTGAAAAGAACAATGAGCAGTTCTTC. Encoded protein: CAISEKNNEQFF.

On this clonotype: Just one base apart from a much larger clone, this may be a read error. The chain uses TRBV20-1 and TRBJ1-6; D is uncertain. Germline V gene data show CDR1 as DFQATT and CDR2 as SNEGSKA (reference sequence). This CDR3 is built from 12 residues. Trimming stripped 5 bases from V and 6 bases from J, with 8 bases between. The CDR3 is CSAAGSNSPLHF. CDR3 sequence (DNA): TGCAGTGCTGCCGGGAGTAATTCACCCCTCCACTTT.

The chain couples TRBV25-1 to TRBJ2-2, with a possible D match to TRBD2 (6 bases). The V and J ends lost 4 bases and 8 bases respectively, with 14 bases between them. Germline V gene lookup returns CDR1 MGHDK and CDR2 SYGVNS. The CDR3 spans 14 residues. The DNA of the CDR3 is TGTGCCAGCAGTGCGAAGCGGGTGGTTGGGGAGCTGTTTTTT. Its protein product is CASSAKRVVGELFF.

This clonotype was counted at least ten times. This chain links TRBV7-8 with TRBJ1-3, with unresolved D. CDR3 length: 14 amino acids. V shed 6 bases and J shed 4 bases, with 13 bases lying between them. Germline V gene sequence: CDR1 SGHVS, CDR2 FQNEAQ. Here the CDR3 reads CASSSDLPGNTIYF. DNA for the CDR3: TGTGCCAGCAGTTCTGACCTACCAGGAAACACCATATATTTT.

This clonotype was seen a few times. The chain joins TRBV5-1 to TRBJ2-4; D tentatively reads TRBD1 or TRBD2 (5 bases each). The CDR3 length is 14 residues. Per the germline V gene, CDR1 is SGHRS and CDR2 is YFSETQ. V lost 2 bases and J 7 bases, leaving 13 bases between the germline ends. The DNA for the CDR3 is TGCGCCAGCAGCTTCGGGGCCCCGGGGAACATTCAGTACTTC. It translates to CASSFGAPGNIQYF.

This clonotype has only a few counts. The chain is built from TRBV12-3 or TRBV12-4 and TRBJ1-5; D may be TRBD1 (6 bases). The V end lost 5 bases, the J end lost 7 bases, and 15 bases lay between the germline ends. This CDR3 is built from 14 residues. The CDR3 sequence is CASSHRDLGQPQHF. DNA of the CDR3: TGTGCCAGCAGTCACAGGGACTTAGGGCAGCCCCAGCATTTT.

This clonotype turned up a few times. The chain joins TRBV4-1 to TRBJ2-3; TRBD2 agrees at 10 bases. Per the germline V gene, CDR1 is MGHRA and CDR2 is YSYEKL. Trimming removed 5 bases from V and 5 bases from J; junction bases left unmatched: 19. This CDR3 is 19 amino acids long. CDR3 nucleotide sequence: TGCGCCAGCAGCTCAAGGGGTGATCCTAGCGGGAGAGGAAAAGATACGCAGTATTTT. Amino acids: CASSSRGDPSGRGKDTQYF.

The chain combines TRBV6-1 with TRBJ2-2; D not certain. CDR3 length equals 15 residues. CDR1 and CDR2 (germline): MNHNS, SASEGT. V gave up 2 bases and J gave up 4 bases, with 11 bases separating them. The CDR3 spells CASSEWGYGTGELFF. CDR3 in DNA: TGTGCCAGCAGTGAATGGGGATATGGCACCGGGGAGCTGTTTTTT.

A few counts support this clonotype. The chain combines TRBV29-1 with TRBJ2-2, with no clear D. The V end was cut by 5 bases, the J end by 2 bases, with 6 bases between. Germline lookup yields CDR1 SQVTM and CDR2 ANQGSEA. The CDR3 totals 12 residues. This chain's CDR3 is CSVRANTGELFF. CDR3 coding DNA: TGCAGCGTTCGGGCCAACACCGGGGAGCTGTTTTTT.

The CDR3 region is CASSRSGRAFEQYF. As DNA, the CDR3 is TGTGCCAGCAGCCGTAGCGGGAGGGCATTCGAGCAGTACTTC. The chain has TRBV7-2 and TRBJ2-7; TRBD2 matches at 11 bases. The J segment lost 6 bases and the V segment lost 5 bases, leaving 6 bases of the junction unmatched. Germline assignment: CDR1 SGHTA and CDR2 FQGNSA. CDR3 length: 14 amino acids.

The chain uses TRBV15 and TRBJ1-1; TRBD1 matches at 8 bases. Germline assignment: CDR1 LNHNV and CDR2 YYDKDF (reference sequence). V trimming: 6 bases; J trimming: 1 base; junction bases outside the gene matches: 4. The CDR3 is made up of 14 amino acids. The CDR3 coding sequence is TGTGCCACCAGAGCAGGGGGCCAGAACACTGAAGCTTTCTTT. This codes for CATRAGGQNTEAFF.